The source of this TCR beta chain is a study of control samples from healthy donors and cancer patients. The CDR3 sequence is 16 residues long. CDR1 SGHRS and CDR2 YFSETQ come from the germline V gene. V shed 1 base and J 6 bases; nucleotides not matched to a gene: 7. The repertoire was sequenced with immunoSEQ multiplex PCR; TCRdb's copy has only in-frame clones and lacks some. Among some 11,000 clones, around 94% were seen once, and the ten largest hold about a quarter. This TCR was recovered from a man in his 70s with head and neck cancer. The J gene is TRBJ2-2, the V gene TRBV5-1; 9 nucleotides agree with TRBD1. The specimen was PBMCs. The CDR3 reads CASSLPGTGRPGELFF. The CDR3 nucleotides read TGCGCCAGCAGCTTGCCTGGGACAGGGAGGCCCGGGGAGCTGTTTTTT.